Below, 22 T cell receptor beta chains from the same sample are listed, as sequenced in a study of T cells after yellow fever vaccination. TCRdb re-analysed the 5' RACE reads in MiXCR, keeping a single row per CDR3 protein. There are 100,000 to 150,000 distinct CDR3 sequences in the sample; roughly 10% occur only once, and 30% to 50% lies in the top ten. The sample here was CD8+ T cells sorted from PBMCs, taken on the day of the yellow fever booster vaccination. These receptors came from a man aged 18-30 years who received the YFV17D yellow fever vaccine.

This clonotype was counted ten times or more. The chain recombines TRBV7-2 with TRBJ2-4; TRBD2 agrees at 7 bases. The CDR3 is made up of 14 amino acids. Per germline, CDR1 SGHTA and CDR2 FQGNSA. The J segment lost 3 bases and the V segment lost 2 bases, leaving 1 base of the junction unmatched. CDR3 nucleotides: TGTGCCAGCAGCTTACCTAGCGGCAAAAACATTCAGTACTTC. Its protein is CASSLPSGKNIQYF.

This clonotype has a handful of counts. The chain uses TRBV7-9 and TRBJ2-1, with no clear D. Germline V CDR1 and CDR2: SEHNR, FQNEAQ (reference sequence). This CDR3 is 11 amino acids long. Trimming removed 4 bases at V and 5 bases at J, with 3 bases between. Written as DNA, the CDR3 is TGTGCCAGCAGCTCAGACAATGAGCAGTTCTTC. Translated, it gives CASSSDNEQFF.

This clonotype occurred a few times. This chain uses TRBV27 with TRBJ2-5; TRBD2 aligns across 7 bases. In germline, CDR1 is MNHEY, CDR2 SMNVEV (reference sequence). CDR3 length: 11 amino acids. V lost 10 bases to trimming and J lost 2 bases; unmatched junction nucleotides: 1. CDR3 sequence reads: CATGRQETQYF. The CDR3 DNA is TGTGCCACCGGGAGGCAAGAGACCCAGTACTTC.

This sequence joins TRBV7-6 and TRBJ2-3; 10 nucleotides agree with TRBD2. Germline-derived CDR1 and CDR2 are SGHVS and FNYEAQ. Trimming removed 2 bases from V and 6 bases from J; junction bases left unmatched: 8. CDR3 length: 16 amino acids. The CDR3 nucleotides are TGTGCCAGCAGCTTACCAGCGGGGGGGGGCGTGGATACGCAGTATTTT. The encoded protein is CASSLPAGGGVDTQYF.

This clonotype occurred a few times. The V gene is TRBV10-3, the J gene TRBJ2-7; TRBD1 matches at 9 bases. CDR1 and CDR2 from the germline V gene are ENHRY and SYGVKD. CDR3 length equals 14 residues. Unmatched junction bases numbered 6, after V lost 6 bases and J lost 3 bases. CDR3 residues: CAIRPGQGLYEQYF. CDR3 DNA sequence: TGTGCCATCAGGCCGGGACAGGGACTCTACGAGCAGTACTTC.

This clonotype was recorded at least ten times. The CDR3 sequence is CASSLPSDEQYF. The CDR3 region has the DNA TGTGCCAGCAGTTTACCCAGCGACGAGCAGTACTTC. The chain employs TRBV12-3 or TRBV12-4 and TRBJ2-7, with D hard to call. Trimming took off 2 bases at V and 5 bases at J, with 7 bases between the two ends. The CDR3 spans 12 residues.

The sample holds a few counts of this clonotype. The chain recombines TRBV11-2 with TRBJ1-4, with D perhaps matching TRBD1 (6 bases). Trimming removed 9 bases from V and 8 bases from J, with 22 bases in between. The CDR3 consists of 15 residues. Germline V gene data show CDR1 as SGHAT and CDR2 as FQNNGV. The CDR3 is CASRGREGFQEKLFF. The CDR3, as DNA: TGTGCCAGTAGGGGGAGGGAAGGATTTCAGGAAAAACTGTTTTTT.

In this sample, this clonotype turned up many times. This chain links TRBV12-3 or TRBV12-4 with TRBJ2-5; D unclear. Trimming left V 5 bases short and J 5 bases short, with 6 bases between. This CDR3 is built from 11 residues. CDR3 nucleotides: TGTGCCAGCAGTCTGTTGGAGACCCAGTACTTC. It is translated as CASSLLETQYF.

This clonotype turned up a few times. V and J are TRBV7-9 and TRBJ2-7, with 8 bases fitting TRBD2. Looked up from germline, CDR1 is SEHNR and CDR2 is FQNEAQ (reference sequence). The CDR3 sequence is 15 residues long. The V and J ends lost 1 base and 2 bases, in that order; junction bases with no gene match: 4. CDR3 amino acids: CASSLGTGLAYEQYV. The CDR3, as DNA: TGTGCCAGCAGCTTAGGGACGGGACTAGCCTACGAGCAGTACGTC.

The chain employs TRBV29-1 and TRBJ2-6; no firm D call. This CDR3 contains 11 residues. Per the germline V gene, CDR1 is SQVTM and CDR2 is ANQGSEA. V gave up 4 bases and J gave up 6 bases, with 4 bases separating them. CDR3 nucleotides: TGCAGCGTTGTGGAGGCCAACGTCCTGACTTTC. Its translation is CSVVEANVLTF.

There are many counts of this clonotype. The chain combines TRBV3-1 with TRBJ1-1; D not resolved. The CDR3 length is 12 residues. The germline gives CDR1 LGHDT, CDR2 YNNKEL (reference sequence). V shed 6 bases and J shed 1 base, with 6 bases lying between them. The CDR3 here is CASSDWNTEAFF. The DNA of the CDR3 is TGTGCCAGCAGTGATTGGAACACTGAAGCTTTCTTT.

This chain links TRBV6-2 or TRBV6-3 with TRBJ1-2; 7 bases agree with TRBD1. The CDR3 is 15 amino acids. Germline CDR1 and CDR2: MNHEY and SVGEGT. V was pared by 8 bases and J by 0 bases, with 9 bases of the junction left unmatched. The CDR3 bases are TGTGCCAGCTTCGTCGGGACAGACACTAACTATGGCTACACCTTC. It translates to CASFVGTDTNYGYTF.

The chain joins TRBV7-9 to TRBJ2-5; TRBD1 is a possible D gene (6 bases). The germline V gene encodes CDR1 SEHNR and CDR2 FQNEAQ (reference sequence). The ends were cut back, 1 base at V and 6 bases at J, with 12 bases in the middle. The CDR3 covers 14 residues. As DNA, the CDR3 is TGTGCCAGCAGCTTAGGGCAGGGGCGGCAGACCCAGTACTTC. It codes for CASSLGQGRQTQYF.

This clonotype was seen a handful of times. J is TRBJ2-7 and V is TRBV7-6, with D possibly being TRBD1 or TRBD2 (6 bases each). Germline CDR1 is SGHVS and CDR2 is FNYEAQ. This CDR3 is built from 14 residues. The V end lost 5 bases, the J end lost 5 bases, and 16 bases lay between the germline ends. The CDR3 bases are TGTGCCAGCAGCAGATCGGGGGCCAGTCACGAGCAGTACTTC. This sequence encodes CASSRSGASHEQYF.

Only a few counts were recorded for this clonotype. The V call is TRBV7-6, the J call TRBJ2-7; D call uncertain. Germline V gene data show CDR1 as SGHVS and CDR2 as FNYEAQ. This CDR3 contains 14 residues. V was cut by 2 bases and J by 0 bases, with 8 bases left in between. CDR3 protein: CASSLTASSYEQYF. CDR3 nucleotides: TGTGCCAGCAGCTTAACCGCAAGCTCCTACGAGCAGTACTTC.

This clonotype was recorded a few times. V usage is TRBV4-3 and J usage is TRBJ2-5; 8 nucleotides agree with TRBD2. The CDR3 has 16 amino acids. Germline CDR1 and CDR2: LGHNA and YSLEER. The V segment lost 0 bases and the J segment 4 bases; nucleotides outside the gene matches: 7. The CDR3 reads CASSQEPGLGPETQYF. In DNA form, the CDR3 reads TGCGCCAGCAGCCAAGAGCCGGGACTAGGGCCAGAGACCCAGTACTTC.

Only a few counts were recorded for this clonotype. The gene calls are TRBV9 and TRBJ2-3; perhaps TRBD2 as D (6 bases). Trimming pared 2 bases from V and 0 bases from J, leaving 10 bases between. Germline V gene sequence: CDR1 SGDLS, CDR2 YYNGEE. The CDR3 runs to 15 residues. The CDR3 spells CASSVGGESTDTQYF. The CDR3 DNA reads TGTGCCAGCAGCGTTGGCGGGGAGAGCACAGATACGCAGTATTTT. The whole variable domain, filled in from reference TRBV9 and TRBJ2-3, reads DSGVTQTPKHLITATGQRVTLRCSPRSGDLSVYWYQQSLDQGLQFLIQYYNGEERAKGNILERFSAQQFPDLHSELNLSSLELGDSALYFCASSVGGESTDTQYFGPGTRLTVL.

This clonotype was seen only a few times. The chain links TRBV7-8 to TRBJ1-1, with D possibly matching TRBD1 (5 bases). Trimming removed 4 bases at V and 0 bases at J, with 12 bases between. Per the germline V gene, CDR1 is SGHVS and CDR2 is FQNEAQ. This CDR3 contains 15 residues. The CDR3 region is CASSYRTDMNTEAFF. The CDR3 nucleotides are TGTGCCAGCAGCTACCGGACGGACATGAACACTGAAGCTTTCTTT.

This clonotype has more than one count but fewer than ten. This chain links TRBV6-2 or TRBV6-3 with TRBJ2-6, with D possibly matching TRBD1 (6 bases). Germline-derived CDR1 and CDR2 are MNHEY and SVGEGT. V lost 6 bases and J lost 0, with 21 bases in between. The CDR3 is made up of 19 amino acids. CDR3 amino acids: CASSTDRLLAHSGANVLTF. CDR3 coding DNA: TGTGCCAGCAGCACCGACAGGCTATTAGCGCACTCTGGGGCCAACGTCCTGACTTTC.

This clonotype appeared a few times. The chain links TRBV5-5 to TRBJ1-5, with D hard to call. This CDR3 region has 15 residues. The germline V and J ends were trimmed by 0 bases and 3 bases, with 10 bases remaining between them. Germline CDR1 is SGHKS and CDR2 is YYEKEE (reference sequence). The CDR3 DNA is TGTGCCAGCAGCTTGGCCGGTAGGGCCAATCAGCCCCAGCATTTT. This sequence encodes CASSLAGRANQPQHF.

The chain is built from TRBV9 and TRBJ2-1; D may be TRBD2 (6 bases). V was pared by 0 bases and J by 6 bases, with 13 bases between. The CDR3 contains 15 residues. The germline CDR1 and CDR2 sequences are SGDLS and YYNGEE. CDR3 in DNA: TGTGCCAGCAGCGTAGGGGCTAGCGAAGCCAATGAGCAGTTCTTC. This translates into CASSVGASEANEQFF.

The CDR3 is CASSVAGSVYGYTF. CDR3 DNA sequence: TGTGCCAGCAGCGTAGCCGGGTCGGTCTATGGCTACACCTTC. The rearrangement links TRBV5-4 to TRBJ1-2; D uncertain. The CDR3 covers 14 residues. Germline V gene lookup returns CDR1 SGHNT and CDR2 YYREEE (reference sequence). Trimming removed 4 bases from V and 4 bases from J, with 14 bases in between.